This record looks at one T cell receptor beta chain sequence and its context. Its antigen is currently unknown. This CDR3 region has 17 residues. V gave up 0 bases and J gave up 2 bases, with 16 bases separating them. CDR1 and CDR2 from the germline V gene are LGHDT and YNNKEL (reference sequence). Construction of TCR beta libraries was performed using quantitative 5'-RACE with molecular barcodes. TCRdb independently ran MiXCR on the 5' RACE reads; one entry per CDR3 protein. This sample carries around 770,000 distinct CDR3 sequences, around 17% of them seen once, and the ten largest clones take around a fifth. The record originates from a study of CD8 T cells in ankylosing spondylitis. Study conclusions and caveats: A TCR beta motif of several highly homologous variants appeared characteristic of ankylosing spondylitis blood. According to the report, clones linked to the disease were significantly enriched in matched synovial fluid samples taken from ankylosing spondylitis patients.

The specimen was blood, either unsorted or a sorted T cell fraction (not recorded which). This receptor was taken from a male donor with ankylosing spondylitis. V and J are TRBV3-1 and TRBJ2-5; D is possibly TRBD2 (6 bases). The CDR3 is CASSQDHRDLNQETQYF. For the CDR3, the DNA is TGTGCCAGCAGCCAAGATCACCGGGACTTAAATCAAGAGACCCAGTACTTC.